There are a few counts of the clone carrying this TCR beta chain. The data stem from a study of blood T cell repertoires in COVID-19. Study-level background: Samples of COVID-19 (acute and convalescent) were obtained from the United States, Italy and Spain.

V was pared by 1 base and J by 8 bases, with 18 bases between. Looked up from germline, CDR1 is SGHNT and CDR2 is YYREEE (reference sequence). This CDR3 comprises 15 residues. Study members were between roughly 18 and 100 years old and lived in 20 to 25 US regions. Participants' own reports of clinical history determined their cohort assignment. Study processing details: It was from reference gene primer amplification that nucleated cell counts were estimated. Sequencing used immunoSEQ multiplex PCR; TCRdb keeps in-frame clones, though not all of them. Clonal size and the V and J genes are those of that table, whereas D and trimming came from the DNA. The data show roughly 300,000 clones, about 90% seen once.

Sequencing was performed on PBMCs or T cells enriched from blood (not recorded which). The chain is built from TRBV5-4 and TRBJ1-2; perhaps TRBD1 as D (6 bases). The receptor was derived from a woman aged 25 to 39 who had recovered from COVID-19. CDR3: CASSLKLGGRLGYTF. The CDR3 DNA reads TGTGCCAGCAGCTTGAAGCTGGGGGGGCGCCTGGGCTACACCTTC.